A selection of T cell receptor beta chains follows, all from one sample in a study of blood T cell repertoires in COVID-19. Some clones are missing from TCRdb's copy, which holds only in-frame ones; the method was immunoSEQ multiplex PCR. The table records 120,000 to 150,000 clones, roughly 82% of them present only once. The sequencing input was peripheral blood. The receptors come from a human donor with acute or convalescent COVID-19. The donor label of this sample is uncertain. The CDR3 runs from the conserved cysteine through the conserved F or W. The D gene is left open where the match is weak. Rows may omit the clone size; those that give it use once, few, many or a size class.

J,length,V,size,D,DNA,CDR3
TRBJ2-2,16,TRBV19,NA,NA,TGTGCCAGTAGTATACGACTAGAGCCGAACACCGGGGAGCTGTTTTTT,CASSIRLEPNTGELFF
TRBJ1-2,14,TRBV29-1,few,TRBD1,TGCAGCGTTGAACGACAGGGGGCCGGCTATGGCTACACCTTC,CSVERQGAGYGYTF
TRBJ2-2,14,TRBV19,NA,TRBD2,TGTGCCAGCCGGGGACTAGCTGACACCGGGGAGCTGTTTTTT,CASRGLADTGELFF
TRBJ2-3,16,TRBV6-1,NA,TRBD1,TGTGCCAGCAGTGAGGGACAGACTTTTAGCACAGATACGCAGTATTTT,CASSEGQTFSTDTQYF
TRBJ1-6,14,TRBV2,NA,TRBD1,TGTGCCAGCACTCGACAGGGCCTGGATTCACCCCTCCACTTT,CASTRQGLDSPLHF
TRBJ2-7,15,TRBV6-5,NA,NA,TGTGCCAGCAGTTACTCGAGGGGGGGCTCCGACGAGCAGTACTTC,CASSYSRGGSDEQYF
TRBJ2-5,13,TRBV3-1/TRBV3-2,NA,NA,TGTGCCAGCAGCCAACTAGTCCAAGAGACCCAGTACTTC,CASSQLVQETQYF
TRBJ2-7,13,TRBV12-3/TRBV12-4,NA,NA,TGTGCCAGCAGTTTAGCACTAGCAGCCGAGCAGTACTTC,CASSLALAAEQYF
TRBJ1-3,13,TRBV19,NA,NA,TGTGCCAGTAGTATAAACACGGGAAACACCATATATTTT,CASSINTGNTIYF
TRBJ1-5,13,TRBV10-3,NA,TRBD1,TGTGCCATCAGGGGGGACAGTTTTCGGCCCCAGCATTTT,CAIRGDSFRPQHF